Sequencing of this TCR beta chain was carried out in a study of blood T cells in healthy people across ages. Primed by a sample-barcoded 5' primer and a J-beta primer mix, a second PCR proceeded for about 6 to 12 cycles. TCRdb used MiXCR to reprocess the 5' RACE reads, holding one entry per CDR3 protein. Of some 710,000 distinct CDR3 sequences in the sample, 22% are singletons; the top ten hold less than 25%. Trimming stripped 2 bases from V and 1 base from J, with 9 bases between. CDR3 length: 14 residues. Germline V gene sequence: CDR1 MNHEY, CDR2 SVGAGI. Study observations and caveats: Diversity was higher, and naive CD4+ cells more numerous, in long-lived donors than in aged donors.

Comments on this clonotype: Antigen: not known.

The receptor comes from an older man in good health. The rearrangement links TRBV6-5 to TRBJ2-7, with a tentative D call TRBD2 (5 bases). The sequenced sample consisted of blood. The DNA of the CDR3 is TGTGCCAGCAGTTACGGAGGAGAGTCCTACGAGCAGTACTTC. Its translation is CASSYGGESYEQYF.